The rows below give T cell receptor beta chains drawn from one sample of a study of cytotoxic CD8 clonotypes in ibrutinib-treated CLL. Produced via immunoSEQ multiplex PCR; TCRdb's table is partial and in-frame only. The top ten hold roughly 5% of the sample, which has about 300,000 clones, more than 70% seen once. The sample consisted of PBMCs, taken at disease progression, from a patient treated with ibrutinib. These receptors all stem from a human donor with chronic lymphocytic leukemia. CDR3s leave out the opening cysteine and the closing phenylalanine or tryptophan. Fields, in order: J gene, D gene, V gene, CDR3 protein. The D gene is left open where the match is weak.

TRBJ2-2,.,TRBV6-1,ASGGGTGELF
TRBJ1-2,.,TRBV2,ASSVEGENGYT
TRBJ2-3,TRBD2,TRBV10-3,AISERGLATDTQY
TRBJ2-3,.,TRBV5-4,ASSSGGSDTQY
TRBJ1-1,.,TRBV9,ASSVGKQPEAF
TRBJ2-7,.,TRBV19,ASSAPGPVTHEQY
TRBJ2-7,.,TRBV5-1,ASRYRDYEQY
TRBJ2-5,.,TRBV13,ASSPISAAGETQY
TRBJ2-1,.,TRBV20-1,SATNNEQF
TRBJ1-5,.,TRBV6-1,ATTGLGVSNQPQH
TRBJ1-2,TRBD1,TRBV6-1,ASSENPGTART
TRBJ1-2,TRBD1,TRBV29-1,SVERQGVVGYT
TRBJ2-2,.,TRBV18,ASSPDETNTGELF
TRBJ2-5,.,TRBV19,ASSIRNSEETQY
TRBJ2-5,.,TRBV6-1,ASSEPGLETQY
TRBJ1-2,TRBD1,TRBV4-3,ASSQEGRGNYGYT
TRBJ2-7,.,TRBV5-1,ASSQGSSYEQY
TRBJ2-7,.,TRBV2,ASTFLSYEQY
TRBJ2-7,.,TRBV28,ASSSTQTLRDLQDWSYEQY
TRBJ2-1,TRBD2,TRBV28,ASSFMGQLAGGSYNEQF
TRBJ2-1,TRBD2,TRBV29-1,SVSGTSDTSYNEQF
TRBJ2-4,TRBD2,TRBV7-2,ASSWGTSGHASIQY
TRBJ2-3,.,TRBV29-1,SVDGTPFTDTQY
TRBJ2-7,TRBD1,TRBV10-3,AIKPGQGSYEQY
TRBJ2-5,.,TRBV7-9,ASSSPGTLETQY
TRBJ2-2,.,TRBV12-5,ASVHANTGELF
TRBJ2-5,.,TRBV2,ASSELAKETQY
TRBJ1-5,.,TRBV2,ASSLYDSNQPQH
TRBJ2-7,TRBD1,TRBV9,ASSPGTGMSSYEQY
TRBJ1-2,.,TRBV5-1,ASSLSGLYGYT
TRBJ2-5,.,TRBV18,ASSRSWAGQETQY
TRBJ2-7,TRBD1,TRBV6-5,ASTPAWTGASEQY
TRBJ2-7,.,TRBV15,ATSRWEEYEQY
TRBJ2-1,TRBD2,TRBV14,ASSQWGLAGVGNEQF
TRBJ2-5,TRBD1,TRBV5-4,ASTSDQGAETQY
TRBJ2-4,TRBD1,TRBV11-3,ASSLAGTGVQY
TRBJ1-1,TRBD1,TRBV7-9,ASSLGGKGQQNTEAF
TRBJ1-2,.,TRBV5-1,ASSSGGLLGGYT
TRBJ1-1,.,TRBV6-5,ASTRLGSGTEAF
TRBJ2-1,.,TRBV7-2,ASSLDHEQF
TRBJ2-7,.,TRBV6-6,ASCVQGSEQY
TRBJ2-7,TRBD1,TRBV19,ASSSHRGLHEQY
TRBJ2-7,TRBD2,TRBV4-3,ASSQTSGSIYEQY
TRBJ1-1,TRBD1,TRBV10-3,AISESGQGGAEAF
TRBJ1-2,.,TRBV20-1,SARGRPGRA
TRBJ2-2,.,TRBV25-1,ASILGELF
TRBJ1-1,.,TRBV6-1,ASSRNTEAF
TRBJ1-2,.,TRBV29-1,SVEGAGVAYGYT
TRBJ2-2,.,TRBV10-1,ASSDRGTRVSGELF
TRBJ2-7,.,TRBV5-4,ASSPSVSSYEQY
TRBJ2-1,TRBD1,TRBV25-1,ASSRGQYNEQF
TRBJ2-7,.,TRBV7-6,ASSLDTRGAQY
TRBJ1-1,.,TRBV5-4,ASSPTGGGRETEAF
TRBJ2-3,.,TRBV9,ASSRDGSTDTQY
TRBJ2-7,TRBD2,TRBV25-1,ARVSGRVQKQSTGQY